This passage covers 22 T cell receptor beta chains from one sample sequenced in a study of blood T cells in healthy people across ages. The authors ran a second PCR of about 6 to 11 cycles using a sample-barcoded 5' primer and a J-beta primer mix. Each CDR3 protein is one row after TCRdb ran MiXCR on the 5' RACE reads. The sample contains roughly 1,500,000 distinct CDR3 sequences, roughly a third of which appear only once. The material sequenced was blood. Receptors originate from a woman aged 25 to 39 in good health.

The chain is built from TRBV2 and TRBJ2-3, with a possible D match to TRBD1 (7 bases). The CDR3 is made up of 13 amino acids. Looked up from germline, CDR1 is SNHLY and CDR2 is FYNNEI. Trimming left V 7 bases short and J 5 bases short, with 13 bases between. The CDR3 here is CASTQGEEDTQYF. As DNA, the CDR3 is TGTGCCAGCACGCAGGGGGAGGAAGATACGCAGTATTTT.

The V gene is TRBV7-2, the J gene TRBJ1-2; TRBD1 is a possible D gene (6 bases). Germline V CDR1 and CDR2: SGHTA, FQGNSA. The V and J ends lost 5 bases and 12 bases respectively, with 22 bases between them. The CDR3 has 14 amino acids. The CDR3 DNA reads as TGTGCCAGCAGCCCAACTCAGGGGAGAAATGACCACACCTTC. Amino acids: CASSPTQGRNDHTF.

The V gene is TRBV15, the J gene TRBJ2-1; the match to TRBD2 covers 7 bases. The trim removed 0 bases at V and 4 bases at J, leaving 6 bases unmatched. Germline-derived CDR1 and CDR2 are LNHNV and YYDKDF (reference sequence). The CDR3 totals 16 residues. CDR3 bases: TGTGCCACCAGCAGAGAGGGCGGGGGAGGGTACAATGAGCAGTTCTTC. It is translated as CATSREGGGGYNEQFF.

The genes are TRBV3-1 and TRBJ2-5; 13 bases line up with TRBD2. Germline-derived CDR1 and CDR2 are LGHDT and YNNKEL (reference sequence). With 4 bases clipped from V and 1 base from J, the junction kept 3 bases outside the gene matches. The CDR3 length is 16 residues. CDR3 DNA sequence: TGTGCCAGCAGCCTTAGGACTAGCGGGGGCCAAGAGACCCAGTACTTC. Its protein product is CASSLRTSGGQETQYF.

The chain links TRBV3-1 to TRBJ2-1; unclear D gene. In germline, CDR1 is LGHDT, CDR2 YNNKEL (reference sequence). The CDR3 is made up of 14 amino acids. V was pared by 4 bases and J by 7 bases, with 14 bases between. The CDR3 DNA sequence: TGTGCCAGCAGCCTAAAGGGAAACTGGAATGAGCAGTTCTTC. Residues: CASSLKGNWNEQFF.

This clonotype was found a few times. The chain joins TRBV24-1 to TRBJ2-3; D is undetermined. The germline V gene has CDR1 KGHDR and CDR2 SFDVKD. Trimming took off 6 bases at V and 5 bases at J, with 11 bases between the two ends. This CDR3 comprises 13 residues. The CDR3: CATSTPQRDTQYF. CDR3 in DNA: TGTGCCACCAGTACGCCCCAGAGAGATACGCAGTATTTT.

The genes are TRBV4-1 and TRBJ2-1; D not certain. There are 16 residues in the CDR3. Trimming cost V 0 bases and J 2 bases, with 11 bases left between them. CDR1 MGHRA and CDR2 YSYEKL come from the germline V gene. For the CDR3, the DNA is TGCGCCAGCAGCCAAGAACGATTAGCCCCCTACAATGAGCAGTTCTTC. This translates into CASSQERLAPYNEQFF.

With respect to this clonotype: With a much larger clone just one base away, this may be a read error. The rearrangement uses TRBV29-1 and TRBJ2-7; 10 positions match TRBD2. Germline CDR1 SQVTM, CDR2 ANQGSEA. The CDR3 is made up of 13 amino acids. The junction had 13 bases not matched to a gene; V was cut back by 7 bases and J by 10 bases. The CDR3 loop reads CSATSGRQEPQYF. CDR3 in DNA: TGCAGCGCGACTAGCGGGCGCCAAGAGCCCCAGTACTTC.

The sample holds a few counts of this clonotype. V is TRBV6-6 and J is TRBJ2-3, with D uncertain. V lost 6 bases to trimming and J lost 6 bases, with 10 bases between them. This CDR3 has 12 residues. Germline values: CDR1 MNHNY, CDR2 SVGAGI (reference sequence). CDR3 amino acids: CASRPPGDTQYF. DNA of the CDR3: TGTGCCAGCAGACCCCCCGGGGATACGCAGTATTTT.

The V gene is TRBV9, the J gene TRBJ2-6; unclear D gene. This CDR3 is 15 amino acids long. CDR1 is SGDLS and CDR2 is YYNGEE in the germline V gene. The germline V and J ends were trimmed by 0 bases and 3 bases, with 7 bases remaining between them. The chain's CDR3 is CASSVEPGGANVLTF. The CDR3 DNA reads as TGTGCCAGCAGCGTAGAGCCGGGTGGGGCCAACGTCCTGACTTTC.

The V call is TRBV6-1, the J call TRBJ2-7, with TRBD1 as a possible D gene (5 bases). The CDR3 runs to 14 residues. In germline, CDR1 is MNHNS, CDR2 SASEGT. The ends were cut back, 3 bases at V and 3 bases at J, with 12 bases in the middle. Here the CDR3 DNA reads TGTGCCAGCAGTGACAGGGCCGGTCGCTACGAGCAGTACTTC. Translating gives CASSDRAGRYEQYF.

This clonotype came up a few times. The V gene is TRBV4-2, the J gene TRBJ2-1; 8 nucleotides match TRBD2. Germline V gene sequence: CDR1 LGHNA, CDR2 YNFKEQ. This CDR3 contains 17 residues. V shed 0 bases and J 0 bases; nucleotides not matched to a gene: 4. CDR3 residues: CASSQDGAGVSYNEQFF. CDR3 in DNA: TGTGCCAGCAGCCAAGATGGAGCGGGGGTCTCCTACAATGAGCAGTTCTTC.

This clonotype occurred many times. The chain employs TRBV29-1 and TRBJ2-3; no reliable D call. Trimming left V 0 bases short and J 3 bases short, with 1 base between. The CDR3 covers 11 residues. Germline CDR1 SQVTM, CDR2 ANQGSEA. This CDR3 reads CSVEDTDTQYF. CDR3 nucleotides: TGCAGCGTTGAAGATACAGATACGCAGTATTTT.

A few counts support this clonotype. The V and J genes are TRBV28 and TRBJ2-5; no definite D call. From germline, CDR1 is MDHEN and CDR2 SYDVKM. This CDR3 is 12 amino acids long. Trimming stripped 7 bases from V and 0 bases from J, with 6 bases between. This CDR3 is CASTPNQETQYF. In DNA form, the CDR3 reads TGTGCCAGCACCCCCAACCAAGAGACCCAGTACTTC.

The chain recombines TRBV10-3 with TRBJ1-1; maybe TRBD1 (5 bases). Germline assignment: CDR1 ENHRY and CDR2 SYGVKD. V was trimmed by 1 base and J by 6 bases, leaving 9 bases between them. The CDR3 has 13 residues. CDR3 protein: CAISELQGAEAFF. The CDR3 DNA sequence: TGTGCCATCAGTGAGTTGCAGGGAGCTGAAGCTTTCTTT.

About this clonotype: Germline and junction disagree at one end, which may indicate a read error. The rearrangement links TRBV6-5 to TRBJ2-7; the D gene is possibly TRBD1 (5 bases). The CDR3 is 14 residues long. CDR1 MNHEY and CDR2 SVGAGI come from the germline V gene. The chain's CDR3 is CARSYAGALDEQYF. The DNA of the CDR3 is TGTGCCCGCAGTTACGCTGGGGCTCTGGACGAGCAGTACTTC.

The chain is built from TRBV14 and TRBJ1-1; D not certain. Trimming shortened V by 5 bases and J by 2 bases, and 9 bases separated the two germline ends. The CDR3 is 13 amino acids. Germline V gene data show CDR1 as SGHDN and CDR2 as FVKESK. As DNA, the CDR3 is TGTGCCAGCAGCTTCATCGGTAACACTGAAGCTTTCTTT. Amino acid sequence: CASSFIGNTEAFF.

The sample holds many counts of this clonotype. CDR3: CASSLGLAQRETQYF. Here the CDR3 DNA reads TGTGCCAGCAGCTTAGGTCTAGCGCAGAGAGAGACCCAGTACTTC. The chain joins TRBV7-2 to TRBJ2-5; tentatively, D is TRBD2 (6 bases). Germline V gives CDR1 SGHTA, CDR2 FQGNSA. The CDR3 is 15 amino acids. V was cut by 1 base and J by 4 bases, with 13 bases left in between.

In its sample, this clonotype was seen a few times. The gene calls are TRBV7-9 and TRBJ2-5; 12 bases fit TRBD1. The end of the DNA is better explained by TRBJ2-7, so the J call may be wrong. CDR1 and CDR2 (germline): SEHNR, FQNEAQ (reference sequence). The CDR3 sequence is 15 residues long. DNA of the CDR3: TGTGCCAGCAGCCCGGGACAGGGGGCCCCTTACGAGCAGTACTTC. Protein product: CASSPGQGAPYEQYF.

V and J are TRBV20-1 and TRBJ2-7; 11 nucleotides align to TRBD2. This CDR3 comprises 15 residues. Germline V gives CDR1 DFQATT, CDR2 SNEGSKA (reference sequence). Losses at the gene ends were 8 bases for V and 2 bases for J; bases not matched to a gene: 11. This chain's CDR3 is CSHDTGLAEPYEQYF. The CDR3 region has the DNA TGCAGTCATGATACGGGACTAGCGGAGCCCTACGAGCAGTACTTC.

The rearrangement uses TRBV9 and TRBJ2-3, with TRBD2 identical over 8 bases. The germline V gene encodes CDR1 SGDLS and CDR2 YYNGEE. The CDR3 has 17 residues. V was clipped by 3 bases and J by 1 base; unmatched bases: 10. The CDR3 here is CASSAYERGRGTDTQYF. CDR3 in DNA: TGTGCCAGCAGCGCCTATGAGCGGGGGCGAGGCACAGATACGCAGTATTTT.

The rearrangement joins TRBV6-5 to TRBJ1-1; D is uncertain. The CDR3 runs to 13 residues. Trimming took off 5 bases at V and 0 bases at J, with 7 bases between the two ends. Germline-derived CDR1 and CDR2 are MNHEY and SVGAGI. The CDR3 DNA reads as TGTGCCAGCAGTCGCAATGTGAACACTGAAGCTTTCTTT. Its protein is CASSRNVNTEAFF.